This TCR beta chain was captured by sequencing in a study of post-analysis software for immune sequencing data. Study information: As for disease course, relapsing-remitting, secondary progressive and progressive-relapsing multiple sclerosis were all included.

Unique molecular identifiers were built into the TCR beta cDNA libraries. TCRdb re-called the PCR reads through MiXCR, storing one row per CDR3 protein. Among about half a million distinct CDR3 sequences, around a third were seen once, and the ten largest hold under 7%. General study points: Same-batch samples co-clustered strongly by F measure. Five TRBV segments, including TRBV5-6, TRBV5-1 and TRBV20-1, were more frequent in patients than controls.

V gave up 0 bases and J gave up 6 bases, with 6 bases separating them. CDR3 length: 13 residues. Germline V lookup: CDR1 LGHDT, CDR2 YNNKEL (reference sequence). This clonotype was seen at least ten times. Its antigen remains unidentified. Sequenced input: blood. The receptor comes from a girl aged 2 to 17 with multiple sclerosis. The chain employs TRBV3-1 and TRBJ2-4; tentative D call: TRBD1 (5 bases). The CDR3 is CASSQDRANIQYF. In DNA, the CDR3 is TGTGCCAGCAGCCAAGACAGGGCAAACATTCAGTACTTC.